The table lists the clone carrying this T cell receptor beta chain with a count of one. Its cognate antigen is unknown. These data belong to a study of beta chain features in type 1 diabetes. Notes on the study in general: VDJ junctions sequenced from type 1 diabetes patients showed fewer insertions and more deletions.

All of the isolated RNA was reverse transcribed, so expressed TCRB transcripts were sequenced. Produced via immunoSEQ multiplex PCR; TCRdb's table is partial and in-frame only. Seen here are 25,000 or so clones, approximately 70% observed once, and the top ten hold approximately 2%. Staining for CD45RO/CCR7/CD25/CD127/CD95/CD27 allowed sorting of CD4+ naive, central memory, regulatory and stem cell-like memory cells. This CDR3 region has 15 residues. Trimming removed 5 bases at V and 4 bases at J, with 14 bases between. Germline V gene sequence: CDR1 SGHAT, CDR2 FQNNGV. This chain connects TRBV11-2 to TRBJ1-4; TRBD1 is a possible D gene (5 bases). The sample comprised Tregs from blood. This receptor was identified in a woman aged 40 to 49 in good health. This CDR3 reads CASSTVRGGNEKLFF. The CDR3, as DNA: TGTGCCAGCAGCACTGTTCGGGGGGGTAATGAAAAACTGTTTTTT.